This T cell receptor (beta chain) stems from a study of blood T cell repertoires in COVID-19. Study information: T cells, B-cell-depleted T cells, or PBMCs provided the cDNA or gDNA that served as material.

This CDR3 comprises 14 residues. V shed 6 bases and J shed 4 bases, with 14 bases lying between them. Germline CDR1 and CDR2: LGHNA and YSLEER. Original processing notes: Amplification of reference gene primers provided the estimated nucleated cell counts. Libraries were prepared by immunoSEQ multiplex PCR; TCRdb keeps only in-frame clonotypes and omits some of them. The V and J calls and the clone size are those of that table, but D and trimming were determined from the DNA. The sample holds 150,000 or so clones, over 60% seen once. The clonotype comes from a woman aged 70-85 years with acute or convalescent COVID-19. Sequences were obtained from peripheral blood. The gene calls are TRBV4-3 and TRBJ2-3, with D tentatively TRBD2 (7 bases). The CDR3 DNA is TGCGCCAGCAGTAGGGGGGGCGTCGCAGATACGCAGTATTTT. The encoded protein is CASSRGGVADTQYF.